The clone carrying this TCR beta chain was counted only a few times. Its antigen is not identified. This sample is part of a study of T-cell reconstitution after alpha-beta-depleted transplantation in children. Overall study results and limits: Expanded graft clones, several hundred of them, were reportedly the source of alpha-beta T cells about two months after transplant. Most T-cell counts and diversity one year after the transplant came from T cells that were newly produced. Recipient T cells and thymic progenitors that survived were the source of the high TCRbeta diversity seen at day 60 in some patients.

Molecular barcoding with unique molecular identifiers was used for the TCRbeta library. TCRdb redid the calling of the PCR reads with MiXCR, one entry per CDR3 protein. The data hold 600,000 to 800,000 distinct CDR3 sequences, with roughly 13% observed a single time. Germline trimming cut 6 bases from V and 8 bases from J; bases unmatched to any gene: 4. The CDR3 has 14 amino acids. CDR1 is LNHNV and CDR2 is YYDKDF in the germline V gene (reference sequence). The receptor's source is a girl aged 2 to 10 with congenital amegakaryocytic thrombocytopenia, due to receive a stem cell transplant. This rearrangement joins TRBV15 to TRBJ2-1; TRBD2 matches 13 bases. Here the sequenced sample was PBMCs, taken before TCRalphabeta/CD19-depleted stem cell transplant. The CDR3 region has the DNA TGTGCCACCAGACTAGCGGGAGGGAAGTATGAGCAGTTCTTC. Its translation: CATRLAGGKYEQFF. Complete variable domain (other parts from reference TRBV15 and TRBJ2-1): DAMVIQNPRYQVTQFGKPVTLSCSQTLNHNVMYWYQQKSSQAPKLLFHYYDKDFNNEADTPDNFQSRRPNTSFCFLDIRSPGLGDTAMYLCATRLAGGKYEQFFGPGTRLTVL.